Given below is one T cell receptor (beta chain) in context. This sample is part of a study of blood T cell repertoires in COVID-19. About the research overall: Sites in the United States, Italy and Spain provided acute and convalescent COVID-19 samples. T cells, B-cell-depleted T cells, or PBMCs supplied cDNA or gDNA.

As handled by the study authors: Estimated nucleated cell counts came from reference gene primer amplification. This table comes from immunoSEQ multiplex PCR, and its TCRdb copy is limited to in-frame clones, with some not included. That table is the source of V, J and clone size, and D and trimming were worked out from the DNA. The data hold about 120,000 clones, with 90% observed a single time. The CDR3 runs 15 residues. Germline assignment: CDR1 LNHNV and CDR2 YYDKDF (reference sequence). With 0 bases clipped from V and 8 bases from J, the junction kept 5 bases outside the gene matches. The source material was peripheral blood. The chain joins TRBV15 to TRBJ1-2; TRBD1 matches 11 bases. The sequence was obtained from a human donor with active COVID-19. The donor label of this sample is uncertain. CDR3 amino acids: CATSRDWGTGGGYTF. CDR3 sequence (DNA): TGTGCCACCAGCAGAGATTGGGGGACAGGGGGAGGCTACACCTTC.